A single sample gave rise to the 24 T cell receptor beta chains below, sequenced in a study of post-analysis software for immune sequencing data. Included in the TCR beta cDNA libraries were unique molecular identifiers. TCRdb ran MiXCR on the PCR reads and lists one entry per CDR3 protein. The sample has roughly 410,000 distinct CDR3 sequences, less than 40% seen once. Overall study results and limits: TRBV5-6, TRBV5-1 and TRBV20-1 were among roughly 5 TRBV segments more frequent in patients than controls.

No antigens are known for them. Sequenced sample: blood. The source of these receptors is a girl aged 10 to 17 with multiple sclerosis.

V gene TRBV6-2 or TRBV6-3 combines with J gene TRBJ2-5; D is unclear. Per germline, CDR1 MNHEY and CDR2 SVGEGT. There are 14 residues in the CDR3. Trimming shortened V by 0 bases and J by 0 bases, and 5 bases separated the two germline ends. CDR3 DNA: TGTGCCAGCAGTTACTCCGAGTACCAAGAGACCCAGTACTTC. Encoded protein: CASSYSEYQETQYF.

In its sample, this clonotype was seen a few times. The CDR3 loop is CSARDLPERGGTLYEQFF. CDR3 coding DNA: TGCAGTGCTAGAGATCTCCCTGAGCGGGGGGGGACTCTCTATGAGCAGTTCTTC. The chain has TRBV20-1 and TRBJ2-1, with TRBD2 identical over 10 bases. The CDR3 contains 18 residues. J lost 8 bases, V lost 0 bases, and 16 bases had no gene match. The germline V gene has CDR1 DFQATT and CDR2 SNEGSKA (reference sequence).

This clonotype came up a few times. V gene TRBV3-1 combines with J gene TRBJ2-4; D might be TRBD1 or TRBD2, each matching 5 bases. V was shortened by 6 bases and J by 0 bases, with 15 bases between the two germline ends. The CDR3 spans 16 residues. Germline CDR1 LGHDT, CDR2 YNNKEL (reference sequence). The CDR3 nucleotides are TGTGCCAGCAGTCAAAGAGGGGTGGTAGCCAAAAACATTCAGTACTTC. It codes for CASSQRGVVAKNIQYF.

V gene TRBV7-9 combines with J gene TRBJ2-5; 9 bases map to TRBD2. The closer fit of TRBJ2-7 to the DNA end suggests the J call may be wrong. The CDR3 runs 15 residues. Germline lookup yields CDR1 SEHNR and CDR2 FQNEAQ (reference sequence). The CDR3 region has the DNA TGTGCCAGCAGCTTAGGCGGGGGGGCCAGGAACGAGCAGTACTTC. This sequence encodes CASSLGGGARNEQYF.

CDR3 loop: CATWDQGDTQYF. Written as DNA, the CDR3 is TGCGCCACATGGGATCAAGGAGATACGCAGTATTTT. This rearrangement joins TRBV5-1 to TRBJ2-3; D unresolved. There are 12 residues in the CDR3. Germline V gene sequence: CDR1 SGHRS, CDR2 YFSETQ. V was trimmed by 9 bases and J by 5 bases, leaving 13 bases between them.

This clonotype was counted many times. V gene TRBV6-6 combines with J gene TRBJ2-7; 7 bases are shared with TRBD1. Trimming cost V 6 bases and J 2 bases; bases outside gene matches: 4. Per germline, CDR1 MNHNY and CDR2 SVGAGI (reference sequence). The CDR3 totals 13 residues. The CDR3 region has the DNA TGTGCCAGCAGCCGACAGGGACCCTACGAGCAGTACTTC. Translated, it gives CASSRQGPYEQYF.

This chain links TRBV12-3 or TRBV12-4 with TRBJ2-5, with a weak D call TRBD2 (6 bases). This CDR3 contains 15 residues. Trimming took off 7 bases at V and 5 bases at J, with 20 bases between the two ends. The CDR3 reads CASTLEGLRGETQYF. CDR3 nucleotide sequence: TGTGCCAGCACCCTCGAAGGACTCCGGGGGGAGACCCAGTACTTC.

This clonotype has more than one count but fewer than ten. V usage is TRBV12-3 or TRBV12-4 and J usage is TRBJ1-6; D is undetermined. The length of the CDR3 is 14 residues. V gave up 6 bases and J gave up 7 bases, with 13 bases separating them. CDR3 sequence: CASRAGEWNSPLHF. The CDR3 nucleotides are TGTGCCAGCAGGGCCGGGGAATGGAATTCACCCCTCCACTTT.

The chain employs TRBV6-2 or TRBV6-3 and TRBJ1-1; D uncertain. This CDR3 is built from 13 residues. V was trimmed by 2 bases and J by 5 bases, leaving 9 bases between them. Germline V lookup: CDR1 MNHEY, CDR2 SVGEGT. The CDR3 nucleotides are TGTGCCAGCAGTTACGGGCGAAAGACTGAAGCTTTCTTT. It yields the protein CASSYGRKTEAFF.

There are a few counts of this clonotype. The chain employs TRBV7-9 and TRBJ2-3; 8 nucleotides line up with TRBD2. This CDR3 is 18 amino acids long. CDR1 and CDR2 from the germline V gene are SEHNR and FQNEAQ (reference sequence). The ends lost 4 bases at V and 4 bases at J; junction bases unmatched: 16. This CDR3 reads CASSSLERGPAPSDTQYF. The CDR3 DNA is TGTGCCAGCAGCTCCTTAGAGCGGGGGCCCGCTCCGTCAGATACGCAGTATTTT.

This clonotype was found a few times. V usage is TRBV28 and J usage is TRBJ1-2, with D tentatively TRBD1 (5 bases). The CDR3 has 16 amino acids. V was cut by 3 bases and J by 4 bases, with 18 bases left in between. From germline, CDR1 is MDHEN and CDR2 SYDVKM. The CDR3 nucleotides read TGTGCCAGCAGTTTCCCCGGGTGGGGAGGGACCTATGGCTACACCTTC. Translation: CASSFPGWGGTYGYTF.

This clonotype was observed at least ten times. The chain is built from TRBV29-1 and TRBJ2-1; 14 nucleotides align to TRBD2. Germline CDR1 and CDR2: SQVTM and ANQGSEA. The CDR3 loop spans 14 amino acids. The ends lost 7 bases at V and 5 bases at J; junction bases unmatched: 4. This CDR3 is CSAGLAGGDNEQFF. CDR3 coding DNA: TGCAGCGCTGGACTAGCGGGGGGCGACAATGAGCAGTTCTTC.

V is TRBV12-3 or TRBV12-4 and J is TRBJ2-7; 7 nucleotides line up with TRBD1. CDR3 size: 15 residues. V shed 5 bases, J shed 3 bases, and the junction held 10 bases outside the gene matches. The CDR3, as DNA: TGTGCCAGCAGTCGACAGGGCGTAAACCGCTACGAGCAGTACTTC. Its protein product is CASSRQGVNRYEQYF.

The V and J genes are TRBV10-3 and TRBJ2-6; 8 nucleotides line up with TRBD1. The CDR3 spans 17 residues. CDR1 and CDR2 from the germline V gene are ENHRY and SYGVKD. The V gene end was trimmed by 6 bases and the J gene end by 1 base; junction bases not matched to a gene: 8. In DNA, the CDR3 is TGTGCCATCAGCCGGGGACAGGTGTTTTCTGGGGCCAACGTCCTGACTTTC. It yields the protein CAISRGQVFSGANVLTF.

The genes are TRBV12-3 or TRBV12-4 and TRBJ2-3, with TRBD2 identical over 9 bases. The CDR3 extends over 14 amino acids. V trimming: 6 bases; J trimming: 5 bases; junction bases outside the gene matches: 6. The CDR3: CASSAAGGRDTQYF. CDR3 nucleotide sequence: TGTGCCAGCAGCGCAGCGGGGGGCAGAGATACGCAGTATTTT.

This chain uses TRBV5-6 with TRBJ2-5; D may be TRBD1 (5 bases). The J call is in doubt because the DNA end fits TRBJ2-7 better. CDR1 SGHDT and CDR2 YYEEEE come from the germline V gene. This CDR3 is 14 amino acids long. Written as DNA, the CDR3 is TGTGCCAGCAGCTGGGGCAGTCTCACCTACGAGCAGTACTTC. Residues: CASSWGSLTYEQYF.

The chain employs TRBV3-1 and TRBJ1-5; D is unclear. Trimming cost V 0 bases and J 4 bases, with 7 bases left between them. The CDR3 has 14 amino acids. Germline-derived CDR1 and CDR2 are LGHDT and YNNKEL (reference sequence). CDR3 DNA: TGTGCCAGCAGCCAAGATCTAGTGAATCAGCCCCAGCATTTT. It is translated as CASSQDLVNQPQHF.

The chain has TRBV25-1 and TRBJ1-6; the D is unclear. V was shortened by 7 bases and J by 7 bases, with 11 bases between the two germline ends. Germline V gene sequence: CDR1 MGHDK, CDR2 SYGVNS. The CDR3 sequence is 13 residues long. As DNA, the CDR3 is TGTGCCAGCAATGGACGGTTCAATTCACCCCTCCACTTT. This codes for CASNGRFNSPLHF.

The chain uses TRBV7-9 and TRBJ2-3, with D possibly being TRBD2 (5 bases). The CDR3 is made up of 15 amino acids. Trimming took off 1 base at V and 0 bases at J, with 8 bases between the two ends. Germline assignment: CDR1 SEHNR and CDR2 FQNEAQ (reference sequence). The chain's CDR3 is CASSLGTPSTDTQYF. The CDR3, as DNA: TGTGCCAGCAGCTTAGGGACTCCGAGCACAGATACGCAGTATTTT. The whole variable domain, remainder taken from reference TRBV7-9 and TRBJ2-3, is DTGVSQNPRHKITKRGQNVTFRCDPISEHNRLYWYRQTLGQGPEFLTYFQNEAQLEKSRLLSDRFSAERPKGSFSTLEIQRTEQGDSAMYLCASSLGTPSTDTQYFGPGTRLTVL.

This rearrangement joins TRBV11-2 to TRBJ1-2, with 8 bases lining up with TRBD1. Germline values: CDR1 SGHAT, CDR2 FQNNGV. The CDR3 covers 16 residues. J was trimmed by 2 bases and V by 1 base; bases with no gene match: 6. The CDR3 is CASSLVRRGRNYGYTF. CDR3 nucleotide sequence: TGTGCCAGCAGCTTAGTGCGCAGGGGGCGGAACTATGGCTACACCTTC.

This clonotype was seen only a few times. The CDR3 protein is CASSRDLGETQYF. For the CDR3, the DNA is TGTGCCAGCAGCCGGGACCTCGGGGAGACCCAGTACTTC. The chain carries TRBV7-8 and TRBJ2-5, with D perhaps matching TRBD1 or TRBD2 (5 bases each). There are 13 residues in the CDR3. Trimming took 5 bases from V and 5 from J, leaving 12 bases between them. Germline V gives CDR1 SGHVS, CDR2 FQNEAQ. The full variable domain, completed using reference TRBV7-8 and TRBJ2-5, is GAGVSQSPRYKVAKRGQDVALRCDPISGHVSLFWYQQALGQGPEFLTYFQNEAQLDKSGLPSDRFFAERPEGSVSTLKIQRTQQEDSAVYLCASSRDLGETQYFGPGTRLLVL.

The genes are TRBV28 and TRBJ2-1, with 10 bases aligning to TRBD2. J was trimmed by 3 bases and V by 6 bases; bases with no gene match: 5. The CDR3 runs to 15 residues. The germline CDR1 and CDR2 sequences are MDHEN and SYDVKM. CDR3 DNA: TGTGCCAGCAGAGGTAGCGGGGGGATCTACAATGAGCAGTTCTTC. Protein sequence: CASRGSGGIYNEQFF.

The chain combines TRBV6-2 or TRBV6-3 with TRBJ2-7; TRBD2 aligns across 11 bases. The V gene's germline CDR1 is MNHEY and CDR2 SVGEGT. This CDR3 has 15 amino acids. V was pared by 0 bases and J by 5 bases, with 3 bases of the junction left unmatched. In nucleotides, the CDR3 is TGTGCCAGCAGTTACTCGACTAGCGGGGTCAACGAGCAGTACTTC. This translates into CASSYSTSGVNEQYF.

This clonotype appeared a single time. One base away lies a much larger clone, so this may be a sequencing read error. Here the CDR3 DNA reads TGTGCCATCAGGGTAGAGCAGCCTAACTATGGCTACACCTTC. It encodes CAIRVEQPNYGYTF. The chain combines TRBV10-3 with TRBJ1-2; D gene unclear. V was shortened by 6 bases and J by 0 bases, with 11 bases between the two germline ends. There are 14 residues in the CDR3. Germline-derived CDR1 and CDR2 are ENHRY and SYGVKD.